These 3 T cell receptor beta chains were all obtained from the same sample, sequenced in a study of blood T cell repertoires in COVID-19. Profiled with immunoSEQ multiplex PCR; TCRdb holds only in-frame clones, not every one. This table has about 64,000 clones, 70% to 90% appearing once. The sample comprised peripheral blood. These receptor sequences come from a man aged 65 to 85 with acute or convalescent COVID-19.

This chain connects TRBV2 to TRBJ2-7; D ambiguous. The germline V gene has CDR1 SNHLY and CDR2 FYNNEI. The CDR3 contains 12 residues. The germline V and J ends were trimmed by 10 bases and 3 bases, with 13 bases remaining between them. The CDR3 is CATSRQSYEQYF. The CDR3 region has the DNA TGTGCCACCTCCAGGCAGAGCTACGAGCAGTACTTC. The full variable domain, rest sourced from reference TRBV2 and TRBJ2-7, is EPEVTQTPSHQVTQMGQEVILRCVPISNHLYFYWYRQILGQKVEFLVSFYNNEISEKSEIFDDQFSVERPDGSNFTLKIRSTKLEDSAMYFCATSRQSYEQYFGPGTRLTVT.

This clone has only one observation. The rearrangement links TRBV18 to TRBJ2-7; 12 positions agree with TRBD1. The length of the CDR3 is 15 residues. V lost 4 bases to trimming and J lost 4 bases; unmatched junction nucleotides: 5. The V gene's germline CDR1 is KGHSH and CDR2 LQKENI. CDR3 residues: CASSLQGQGAYEQYF. In nucleotides, the CDR3 is TGTGCCAGCTCACTACAGGGACAGGGGGCGTACGAGCAGTACTTC.

The V call is TRBV3-1 (or the pseudogene TRBV3-2), the J call TRBJ2-5; 7 bases agree with TRBD2. The CDR3 loop spans 17 amino acids. The V gene's germline CDR1 is LGHDT and CDR2 YNNKEL (reference sequence). V dropped 1 base and J dropped 5; count of bases not matched to a gene: 13. The CDR3, as DNA: TGTGCCAGCAGCCAAGCCTTGACGGGACTACGAGGGGAGACCCAGTACTTC. Protein: CASSQALTGLRGETQYF.